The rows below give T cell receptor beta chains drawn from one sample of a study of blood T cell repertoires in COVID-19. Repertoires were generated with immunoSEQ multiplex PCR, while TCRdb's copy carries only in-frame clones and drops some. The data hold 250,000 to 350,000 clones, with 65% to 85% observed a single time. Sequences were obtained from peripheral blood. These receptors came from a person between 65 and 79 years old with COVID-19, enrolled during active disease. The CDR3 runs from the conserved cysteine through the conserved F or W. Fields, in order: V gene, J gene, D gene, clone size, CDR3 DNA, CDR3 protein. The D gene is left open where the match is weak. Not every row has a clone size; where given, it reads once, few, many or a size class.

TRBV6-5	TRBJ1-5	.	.	TGTGCCAGCAGGATCGGGGGTGGGGAGAATCAGCCCCAGCATTTT	CASRIGGGENQPQHF
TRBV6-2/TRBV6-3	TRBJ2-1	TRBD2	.	TGTGCCAGCAGCTCACCCTGGACTAGCGGGAGGGCCAATGAGCAGTTCTTC	CASSSPWTSGRANEQFF
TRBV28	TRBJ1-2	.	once	TGTGCCAGCAGTCCTTCAGCGGGCGGCTACACCTTC	CASSPSAGGYTF
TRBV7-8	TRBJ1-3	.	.	TGTGCCAGCAGCTTAGCAAGGGGTGTACGTGGAAACACCATATATTTT	CASSLARGVRGNTIYF
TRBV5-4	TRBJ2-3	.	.	TGTGCCAGCAGCCCCTCAGGATATTCTAGCACAGATACGCAGTATTTT	CASSPSGYSSTDTQYF
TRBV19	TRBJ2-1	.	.	TGTGCCAGTAGTGGCGGGGTGAGATACTCCTACAATGAGCAGTTCTTC	CASSGGVRYSYNEQFF
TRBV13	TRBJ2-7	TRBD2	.	TGTGCCAGCAGCTCACCTTCGGGGGGAAAACCTTACGAGCAGTACTTC	CASSSPSGGKPYEQYF
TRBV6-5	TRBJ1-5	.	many	TGTGCCAGCAGGCGGGAGCCTGCAGGGAATCAGCCCCAGCATTTT	CASRREPAGNQPQHF
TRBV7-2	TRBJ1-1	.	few	TGTGCCAGCAGTGCAGAAGCGACACTCTCGGGGGCTGAAGCTTTCTTT	CASSAEATLSGAEAFF
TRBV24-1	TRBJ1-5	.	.	TGTGCCACCAGTGACCCCCGTGAGGTTAGGGGGGGGGTACAGCCCCAGCATTTT	CATSDPREVRGGVQPQHF
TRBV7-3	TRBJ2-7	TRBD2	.	TGTGCCAGCAGCTCGGGACTAGCGGGAGTCCACGAGCAGTACTTC	CASSSGLAGVHEQYF
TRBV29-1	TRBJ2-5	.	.	TGCAGCGTTAAGGCGGGATACGCCAAAGAGACCCAGTACTTC	CSVKAGYAKETQYF
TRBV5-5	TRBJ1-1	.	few	TGTGCCAGCAGCTTGGGCGTATTCGCCTCCACTGAAGCTTTCTTT	CASSLGVFASTEAFF
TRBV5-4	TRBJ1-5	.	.	TGTGCCAGCAGCCCGGAGGGGGGGGATCAGCCCCAGCATTTT	CASSPEGGDQPQHF
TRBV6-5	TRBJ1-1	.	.	TGTGCCAGCAGCGTCGCGAGGGTAACTTTCTTT	CASSVARVTFF
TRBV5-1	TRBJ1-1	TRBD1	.	TGCGCCAGCAGCGATACCGGGACAGTGAACACTGAAGCTTTCTTT	CASSDTGTVNTEAFF
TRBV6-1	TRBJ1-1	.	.	TGTGCCAGCAGTTCCAGGACTGAAGCTTTCTTT	CASSSRTEAFF
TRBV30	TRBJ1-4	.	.	TGTGCCTGGAGTGTCATAGGGGATGGGGAAAAACTGTTTTTT	CAWSVIGDGEKLFF
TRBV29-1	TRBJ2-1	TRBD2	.	TGCAGCGTTGCCGGACTAGCGGGAACCTGGGAGCAGTTCTTC	CSVAGLAGTWEQFF
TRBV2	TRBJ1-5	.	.	TGTGCCAGCAGTCGGCAGGCCCTGAGCAATCAGCCCCAGCATTTT	CASSRQALSNQPQHF
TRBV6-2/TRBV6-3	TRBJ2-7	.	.	TGTGCCAGCAGTTCCTTAACCCTCAGGGTATCCTACGAGCAGTACTTC	CASSSLTLRVSYEQYF
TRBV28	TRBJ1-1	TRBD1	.	TGTGCCAGCAGTTTTTTATCGGGACAGACGAACACTGAAGCTTTCTTT	CASSFLSGQTNTEAFF
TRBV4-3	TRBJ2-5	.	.	TGCGCCAGCAGCCAAGGAGGTGCCAGGGTAGAGACCCAGTACTTC	CASSQGGARVETQYF
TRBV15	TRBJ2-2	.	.	TGTGCCACCAGCTTAAACTTGGGATTTAGGGGCACCGGGGAGCTGTTTTTT	CATSLNLGFRGTGELFF
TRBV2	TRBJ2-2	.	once	TGTGCCAGCAGTGTCAGGGAGGCCACTGCCACCGGGGAGCTGTTTTTT	CASSVREATATGELFF
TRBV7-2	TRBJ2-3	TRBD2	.	TGTGCCAGCAGCCAGGGGCTAGCGGGGGACACAGATACGCAGTATTTT	CASSQGLAGDTDTQYF
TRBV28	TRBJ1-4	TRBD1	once	TGTGCCAGCAGCAGGGACAGGGGAGTGGGGCGTGAAAAACTGTTTTTT	CASSRDRGVGREKLFF
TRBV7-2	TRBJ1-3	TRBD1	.	TGTGCCAGCAGCCTCGACAGGGCTGGAAACACCATATATTTT	CASSLDRAGNTIYF
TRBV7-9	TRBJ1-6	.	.	TGTGCCAGCAGCTTAGCAGGGGTTCGTAATTCACCCCTCCACTTT	CASSLAGVRNSPLHF
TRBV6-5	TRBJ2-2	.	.	TGTGCCAGCAGTTTCGAGGTGACCGGGGAGCTGTTTTTT	CASSFEVTGELFF
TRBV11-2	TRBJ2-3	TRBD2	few	TGTGCCAGCAGCCTGGGTCGGACTAGACTTCGCGCAGATACGCAGTATTTT	CASSLGRTRLRADTQYF
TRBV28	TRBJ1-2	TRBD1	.	TGTGCCAGCAGTTTAGTTGGGACAGGGGACTATGGCTACACCTTC	CASSLVGTGDYGYTF
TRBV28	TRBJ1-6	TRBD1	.	TGTGCCAGCAGTGACTACCAGACAGGGAGCGGTTCACCCCTCCACTTT	CASSDYQTGSGSPLHF
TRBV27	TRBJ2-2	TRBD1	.	TGTGCCAGCAGCTGGACAGGGCATATCACCGGGGAGCTGTTTTTT	CASSWTGHITGELFF
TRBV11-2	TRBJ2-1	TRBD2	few	TGTGCCAGCAGCTTTAGGGGACTAGCGGGAGGGGTGTCATACAATGAGCAGTTCTTC	CASSFRGLAGGVSYNEQFF
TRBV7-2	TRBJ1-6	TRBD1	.	TGTGCCAGCAGCCCCCGATTATTACAGGGGGCTTTCCGTAATTCACCCCTCCACTTT	CASSPRLLQGAFRNSPLHF
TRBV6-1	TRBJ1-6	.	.	TGTGCCAGCAGTGAAGTTATTTCCTCCTATAATTCACCCCTCCACTTT	CASSEVISSYNSPLHF